Listed here are 4 T cell receptor beta chains from one sample, sequenced in a study of T-cell reconstitution after alpha-beta-depleted transplantation in children. A TCRbeta library incorporating unique molecular identifiers was prepared. TCRdb used MiXCR to reprocess the PCR reads, holding one entry per CDR3 protein. The sample shows around 530,000 distinct CDR3 sequences, about 31% of them seen only once. The sequences come from PBMCs from the stem cell graft donor, collected from the stem cell graft. These receptors were collected from a human donor who donated a stem cell graft to a child with aplastic anemia.

The V call is TRBV29-1, the J call TRBJ1-1; D is uncertain. Per germline, CDR1 SQVTM and CDR2 ANQGSEA. V was trimmed by 7 bases and J by 0 bases, leaving 9 bases between them. The CDR3 has 12 residues. This chain's CDR3 is CSAWSMNTEAFF. The CDR3 region has the DNA TGCAGCGCTTGGTCAATGAACACTGAAGCTTTCTTT.

This clonotype has just a few counts. The chain is built from TRBV6-5 and TRBJ2-2; D not certain. Germline CDR1 reads MNHEY; CDR2 reads SVGAGI. V lost 1 base, J lost 4 bases, and 10 bases lay in between. This CDR3 spans 15 amino acids. Written as DNA, the CDR3 is TGTGCCAGCAGTTACTATGGCAGCCCCACCGGGGAGCTGTTTTTT. It yields the protein CASSYYGSPTGELFF.

The V and J genes are TRBV5-1 and TRBJ2-3; 7 positions match TRBD1. CDR1 is SGHRS and CDR2 is YFSETQ in the germline V gene. With 5 bases clipped from V and 1 base from J, the junction kept 4 bases outside the gene matches. The CDR3 totals 14 residues. The CDR3 DNA reads as TGCGCCAGCAGGAGACAGGGCCGCACAGATACGCAGTATTTT. This codes for CASRRQGRTDTQYF.

The chain recombines TRBV18 with TRBJ2-2; TRBD2 aligns across 9 bases. CDR3 length: 17 residues. Germline assignment: CDR1 KGHSH and CDR2 LQKENI. Trimming removed 1 base from V and 0 bases from J; junction bases left unmatched: 3. CDR3 nucleotides: TGTGCCAGCTCACCACTAGCGGGAGCCCCGAACACCGGGGAGCTGTTTTTT. It translates to CASSPLAGAPNTGELFF.